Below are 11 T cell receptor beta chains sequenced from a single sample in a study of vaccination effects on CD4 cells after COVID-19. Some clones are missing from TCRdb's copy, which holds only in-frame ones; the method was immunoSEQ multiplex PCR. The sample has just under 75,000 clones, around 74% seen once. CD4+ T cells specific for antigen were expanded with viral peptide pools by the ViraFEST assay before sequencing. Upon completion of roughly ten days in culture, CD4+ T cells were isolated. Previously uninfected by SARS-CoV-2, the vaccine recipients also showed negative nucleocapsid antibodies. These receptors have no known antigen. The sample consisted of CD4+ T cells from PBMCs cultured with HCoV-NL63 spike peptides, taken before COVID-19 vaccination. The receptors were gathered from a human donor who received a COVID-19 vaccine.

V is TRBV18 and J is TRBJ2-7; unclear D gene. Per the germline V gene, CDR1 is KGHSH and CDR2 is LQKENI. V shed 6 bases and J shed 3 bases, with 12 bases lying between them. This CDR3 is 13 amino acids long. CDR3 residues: CASSADLNYEQYV. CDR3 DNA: TGTGCCAGCTCCGCGGACCTTAACTACGAGCAGTACGTC.

In DNA, the CDR3 is TGTGCCAGCAGCTTTAGAAGGGGAGGTTACAATGAGCAGTTCTTC. This sequence encodes CASSFRRGGYNEQFF. This chain uses TRBV5-4 with TRBJ2-1; D perhaps matches TRBD2 (6 bases). CDR3 length equals 15 residues. The germline V gene has CDR1 SGHNT and CDR2 YYREEE (reference sequence). Between the trimmed V and J ends, which lost 2 bases and 4 bases, there was a span of 13 bases.

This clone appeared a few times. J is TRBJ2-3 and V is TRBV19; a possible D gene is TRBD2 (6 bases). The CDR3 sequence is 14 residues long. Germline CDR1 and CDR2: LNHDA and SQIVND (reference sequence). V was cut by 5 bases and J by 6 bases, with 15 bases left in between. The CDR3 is CASSFSGSRDTQYF. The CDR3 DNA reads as TGTGCCAGTAGTTTTAGCGGATCGCGGGATACGCAGTATTTT. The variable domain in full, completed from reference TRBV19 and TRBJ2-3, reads DGGITQSPKYLFRKEGQNVTLSCEQNLNHDAMYWYRQDPGQGLRLIYYSQIVNDFQKGDIAEGYSVSREKKESFPLTVTSAQKNPTAFYLCASSFSGSRDTQYFGPGTRLTVL.

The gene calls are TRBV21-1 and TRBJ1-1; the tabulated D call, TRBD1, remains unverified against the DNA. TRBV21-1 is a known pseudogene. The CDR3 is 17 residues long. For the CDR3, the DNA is TGTGCCAGCAGCAAGGCTATGACAGGGGGCGCCATCACTGAAGCTTTCTTT. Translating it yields CASSKAMTGGAITEAFF.

The CDR3 region has the DNA TGTGCCAGCAGCCAACTGGCCGCAGCCGGTTCACCCCTCCACTTT. Translating it yields CASSQLAAAGSPLHF. The chain recombines TRBV3-1 (or the pseudogene TRBV3-2) with TRBJ1-6, with D uncertain. Germline assignment: CDR1 LGHDT and CDR2 YNNKEL (reference sequence). Trimming pared 2 bases from V and 9 bases from J, leaving 14 bases between. The CDR3 totals 15 residues.

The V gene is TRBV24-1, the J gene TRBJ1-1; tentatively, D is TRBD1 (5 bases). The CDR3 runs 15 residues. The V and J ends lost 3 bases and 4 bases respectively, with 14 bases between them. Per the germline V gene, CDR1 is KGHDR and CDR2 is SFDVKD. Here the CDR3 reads CATSDPRGEGTEAFF. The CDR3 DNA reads TGTGCCACCAGTGATCCGAGGGGAGAGGGCACTGAAGCTTTCTTT.

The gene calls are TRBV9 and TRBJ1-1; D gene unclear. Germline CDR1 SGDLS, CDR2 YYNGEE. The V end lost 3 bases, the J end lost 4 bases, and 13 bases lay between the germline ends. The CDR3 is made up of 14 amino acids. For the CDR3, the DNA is TGTGCCAGCAGCGCCCTTAGAGGGTCCACTGAAGCTTTCTTT. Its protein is CASSALRGSTEAFF. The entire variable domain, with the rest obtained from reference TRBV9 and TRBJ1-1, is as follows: DSGVTQTPKHLITATGQRVTLRCSPRSGDLSVYWYQQSLDQGLQFLIQYYNGEERAKGNILERFSAQQFPDLHSELNLSSLELGDSALYFCASSALRGSTEAFFGQGTRLTVV.

CDR3 amino acids: CASSLGDRVETQYF. The DNA of the CDR3 is TGCGCCAGCAGCTTGGGGGACAGGGTTGAGACCCAGTACTTC. The chain uses TRBV5-1 and TRBJ2-5; 9 positions match TRBD1. Germline trimming cut 0 bases from V and 5 bases from J; bases unmatched to any gene: 2. The CDR3 covers 14 residues. Germline-derived CDR1 and CDR2 are SGHRS and YFSETQ.

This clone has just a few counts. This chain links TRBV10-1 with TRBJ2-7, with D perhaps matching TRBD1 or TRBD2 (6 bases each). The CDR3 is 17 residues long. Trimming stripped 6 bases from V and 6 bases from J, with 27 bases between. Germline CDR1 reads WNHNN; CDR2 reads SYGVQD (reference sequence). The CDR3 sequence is CASRAGTSRLLPGEQYV. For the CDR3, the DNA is TGCGCCAGCAGGGCGGGGACATCGAGGCTCCTTCCTGGCGAGCAGTACGTC.

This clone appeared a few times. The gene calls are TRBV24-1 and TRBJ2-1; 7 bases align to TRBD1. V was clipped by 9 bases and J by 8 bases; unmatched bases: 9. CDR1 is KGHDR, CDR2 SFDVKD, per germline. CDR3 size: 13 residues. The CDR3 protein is CATGEQGWDEQFF. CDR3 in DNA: TGTGCCACCGGAGAACAGGGGTGGGATGAGCAGTTCTTC.

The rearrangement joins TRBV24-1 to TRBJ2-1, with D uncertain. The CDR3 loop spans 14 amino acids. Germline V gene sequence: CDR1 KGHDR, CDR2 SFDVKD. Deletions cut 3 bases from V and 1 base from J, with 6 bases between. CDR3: CATSDPGSYNEQFF. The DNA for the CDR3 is TGTGCCACCAGTGATCCTGGGTCCTACAATGAGCAGTTCTTC.